This T cell receptor beta chain emerged from a study of immune evolution from preneoplasia to lung adenocarcinoma. Study results and limitations: KRAS-mutant nodules had the highest T cell clonality. Normal lung had the highest top T cell clone frequencies.

Concerning this clone: Its antigen is still unknown.

Sequencing used immunoSEQ multiplex PCR; TCRdb keeps in-frame clones, though not all of them. The sample shows under 45,000 clones, roughly four fifths of them seen only once. Patients had resection in Japan or China between the mid-2010s and the late 2010s. The germline V and J ends were trimmed by 1 base and 1 base, with 11 bases remaining between them. CDR1 is SGHAT, CDR2 FQNNGV, per germline. This CDR3 has 15 amino acids. The sequenced sample consisted of FFPE invasive lung adenocarcinoma tissue. The chain employs TRBV11-2 and TRBJ2-7; D could derive from TRBD1 or TRBD2 (5 bases each). This clonotype originated in a person between 60 and 70 years old with lung adenocarcinoma. CDR3 in amino acids: CASSLGGFGSYEQYF. The CDR3, as DNA: TGTGCCAGCAGCTTAGGGGGGTTTGGGTCCTACGAGCAGTACTTC.